This T cell receptor (beta chain) comes out of a study of T-cell reconstitution after alpha-beta-depleted transplantation in children. CDR1 is SGHRS and CDR2 is YFSETQ in the germline V gene. V lost 4 bases to trimming and J lost 3 bases, with 8 bases between them. The CDR3 is 12 residues long. The authors prepared the TCRbeta library with unique molecular identifiers. MiXCR, applied by TCRdb to the PCR reads, yields one record per CDR3 protein. The sample records around 500,000 distinct CDR3 sequences, roughly an eighth being singletons. Ten or more counts support this clonotype. This TCR was recovered from a human donor who donated a stem cell graft to a child with combined immunodeficiency. The V gene is TRBV5-1, the J gene TRBJ2-7; D call uncertain. Sequenced here: PBMCs from the stem cell graft donor, sampled from the stem cell graft. CDR3 region: CASSRNFYEQYF. The DNA of the CDR3 is TGCGCCAGCAGCAGGAACTTCTACGAGCAGTACTTC.